This T cell receptor (beta chain) was recorded in a study of cytomegalovirus exposure and HLA in healthy donors. Findings and limits, study-wide: An apparent linkage of common viral pathogens to several of the most significant clusters emerged in a later analysis. A later analysis linked a missense DCLRE1C variant to TCR beta V- and J-gene trimming. TCR beta sequences reportedly predicted the HLA-A and HLA-B alleles of most subjects accurately.

It was with 60 Vbeta and 13 Jbeta primers that the PCR ran. Sequenced by immunoSEQ multiplex PCR; TCRdb stores in-frame clones only, minus some. The profile covers about 210,000 clones, with more than 75% appearing a single time and 13% to 15% taken by the ten largest. V was shortened by 3 bases and J by 1 base, with 15 bases between the two germline ends. This CDR3 region has 16 residues. Germline assignment: CDR1 WSHSY and CDR2 SAAADI. Concerning this clone itself: Its antigen is still unknown.

The sequencing sample was made of PBMCs. The rearrangement uses TRBV10-2 and TRBJ2-5, with D possibly TRBD2 on 6 matching bases. This sequence was found in a woman in her thirties in good health and CMV-seropositive. Written as DNA, the CDR3 is TGCGCCAGCAGTGACAATACGGGACTCAGCCAAGAGACCCAGTACTTC. Translation: CASSDNTGLSQETQYF.